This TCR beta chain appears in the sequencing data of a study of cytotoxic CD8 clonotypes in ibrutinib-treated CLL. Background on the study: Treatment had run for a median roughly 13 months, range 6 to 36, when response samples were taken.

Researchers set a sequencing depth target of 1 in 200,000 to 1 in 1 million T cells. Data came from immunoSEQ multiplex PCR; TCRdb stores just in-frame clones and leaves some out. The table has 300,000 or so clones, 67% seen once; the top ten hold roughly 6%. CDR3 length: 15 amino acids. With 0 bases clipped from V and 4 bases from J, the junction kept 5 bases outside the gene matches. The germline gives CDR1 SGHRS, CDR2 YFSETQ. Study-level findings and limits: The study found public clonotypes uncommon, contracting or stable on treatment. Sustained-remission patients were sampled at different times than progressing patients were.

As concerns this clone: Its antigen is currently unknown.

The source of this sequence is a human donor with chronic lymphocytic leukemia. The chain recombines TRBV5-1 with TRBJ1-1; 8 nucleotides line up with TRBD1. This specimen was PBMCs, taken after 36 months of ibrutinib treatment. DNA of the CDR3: TGCGCCAGCAGCTTGGTGGACAGGGTTGGCACTGAAGCTTTCTTT. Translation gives CASSLVDRVGTEAFF.